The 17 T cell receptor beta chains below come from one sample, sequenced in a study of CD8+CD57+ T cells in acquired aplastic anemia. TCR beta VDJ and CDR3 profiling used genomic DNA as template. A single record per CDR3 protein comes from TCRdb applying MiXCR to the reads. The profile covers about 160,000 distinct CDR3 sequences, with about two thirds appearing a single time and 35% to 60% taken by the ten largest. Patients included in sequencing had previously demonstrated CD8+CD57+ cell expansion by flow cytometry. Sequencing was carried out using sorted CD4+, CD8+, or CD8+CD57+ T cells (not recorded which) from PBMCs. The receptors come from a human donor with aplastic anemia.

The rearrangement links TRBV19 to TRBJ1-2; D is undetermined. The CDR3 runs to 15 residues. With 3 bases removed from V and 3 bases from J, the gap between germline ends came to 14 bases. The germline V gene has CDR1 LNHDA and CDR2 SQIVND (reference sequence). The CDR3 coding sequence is TGTGCCAGTAGTATTGGCGGCAGTCGGGACTATGGCTACACCTTC. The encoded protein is CASSIGGSRDYGYTF.

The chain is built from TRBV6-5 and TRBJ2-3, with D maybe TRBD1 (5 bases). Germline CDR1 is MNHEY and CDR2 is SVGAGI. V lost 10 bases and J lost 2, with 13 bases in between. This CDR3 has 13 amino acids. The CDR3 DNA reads TGTGCCATCCAGGGCTCGGCCACAGATACGCAGTATTTT. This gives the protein CAIQGSATDTQYF.

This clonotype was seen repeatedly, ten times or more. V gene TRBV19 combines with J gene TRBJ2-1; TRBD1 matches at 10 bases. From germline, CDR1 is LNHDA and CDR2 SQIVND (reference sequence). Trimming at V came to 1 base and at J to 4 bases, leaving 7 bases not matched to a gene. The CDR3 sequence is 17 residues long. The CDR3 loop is CASSIGRQGAGYNEQFF. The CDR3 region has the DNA TGTGCCAGTAGTATAGGAAGACAGGGGGCGGGTTACAATGAGCAGTTCTTC.

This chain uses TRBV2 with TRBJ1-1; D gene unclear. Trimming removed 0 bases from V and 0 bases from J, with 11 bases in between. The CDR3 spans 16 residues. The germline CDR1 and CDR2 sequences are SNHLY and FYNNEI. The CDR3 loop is CASSEASEVMNTEAFF. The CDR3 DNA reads TGTGCCAGCAGTGAAGCGTCTGAGGTGATGAACACTGAAGCTTTCTTT.

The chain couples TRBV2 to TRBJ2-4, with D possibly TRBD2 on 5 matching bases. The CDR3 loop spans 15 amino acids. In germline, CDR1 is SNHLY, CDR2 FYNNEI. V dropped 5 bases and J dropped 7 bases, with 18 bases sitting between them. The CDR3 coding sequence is TGTGCCAGCAGTCCCACGGTGGGAGTTTGGAACATTCAGTACTTC. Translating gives CASSPTVGVWNIQYF. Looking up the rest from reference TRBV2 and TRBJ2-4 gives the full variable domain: EPEVTQTPSHQVTQMGQEVILRCVPISNHLYFYWYRQILGQKVEFLVSFYNNEISEKSEIFDDQFSVERPDGSNFTLKIRSTKLEDSAMYFCASSPTVGVWNIQYFGAGTRLSVL.

CDR3 sequence: CASSLSIGEETQYF. The CDR3 region has the DNA TGTGCCAGCAGCTTATCGATAGGAGAGGAGACCCAGTACTTC. The chain recombines TRBV7-9 with TRBJ2-5; no clear D. V was pared by 2 bases and J by 5 bases, with 12 bases between. Germline CDR1 SEHNR, CDR2 FQNEAQ (reference sequence). The CDR3 is 14 amino acids.

The CDR3 loop reads CASSIYRPTGADTQYF. The CDR3 coding sequence is TGTGCCAGTAGTATCTATCGTCCCACGGGGGCAGATACGCAGTATTTT. J is TRBJ2-3 and V is TRBV19; a weak D match, TRBD2 (6 bases). Trimming removed 3 bases at V and 4 bases at J, with 17 bases between. The CDR3 sequence is 16 residues long. CDR1 LNHDA and CDR2 SQIVND come from the germline V gene (reference sequence).

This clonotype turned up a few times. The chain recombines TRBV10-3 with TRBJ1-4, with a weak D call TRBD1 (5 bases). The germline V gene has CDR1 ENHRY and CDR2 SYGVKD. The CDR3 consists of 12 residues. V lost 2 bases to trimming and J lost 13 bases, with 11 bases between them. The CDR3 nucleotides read TGTGCCATCAGTGAGCCAGCCGGGGGACTGTTTTTT. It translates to CAISEPAGGLFF.

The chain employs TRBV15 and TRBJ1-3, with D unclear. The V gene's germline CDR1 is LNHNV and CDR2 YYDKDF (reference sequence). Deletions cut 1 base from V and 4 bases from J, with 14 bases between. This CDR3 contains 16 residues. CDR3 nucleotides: TGTGCCACCAGCAGAGGAAGTACTACCCTCGGAAACACCATATATTTT. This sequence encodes CATSRGSTTLGNTIYF.

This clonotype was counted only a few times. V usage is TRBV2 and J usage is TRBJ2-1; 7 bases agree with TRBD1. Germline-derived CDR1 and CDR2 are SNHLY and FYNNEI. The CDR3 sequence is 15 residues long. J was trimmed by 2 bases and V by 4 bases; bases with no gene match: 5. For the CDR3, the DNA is TGTGCCAGCAGTGGCGGTCAGGGGGCCTACAATGAGCAGTTCTTC. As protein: CASSGGQGAYNEQFF. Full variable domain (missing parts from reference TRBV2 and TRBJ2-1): EPEVTQTPSHQVTQMGQEVILRCVPISNHLYFYWYRQILGQKVEFLVSFYNNEISEKSEIFDDQFSVERPDGSNFTLKIRSTKLEDSAMYFCASSGGQGAYNEQFFGPGTRLTVL.

In nucleotides, the CDR3 is TGTGCCAGCAGTGAGGGCACCGGGGAAGCCGGGGAGCTGTTTTTT. As protein: CASSEGTGEAGELFF. This chain connects TRBV6-4 to TRBJ2-2; D possibly corresponds to TRBD2 (5 bases). The CDR3 sequence is 15 residues long. The ends were cut back, 3 bases at V and 6 bases at J, with 14 bases in the middle. CDR1 is MRHNA and CDR2 is SNTAGT in the germline V gene.

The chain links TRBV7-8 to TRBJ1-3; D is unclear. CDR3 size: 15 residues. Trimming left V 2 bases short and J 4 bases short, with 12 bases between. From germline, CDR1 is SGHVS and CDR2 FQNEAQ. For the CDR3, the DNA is TGTGCCAGCAGCTTAAAACGACTGGGGGGAAACACCATATATTTT. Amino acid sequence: CASSLKRLGGNTIYF.

The CDR3 DNA is TGCAGTGCTAGAGATATCAGCGGGGTAGGCGAGCAGTACTTC. It encodes CSARDISGVGEQYF. The rearrangement joins TRBV20-1 to TRBJ2-7, with 7 positions matching TRBD2. CDR3 length equals 14 residues. From germline, CDR1 is DFQATT and CDR2 SNEGSKA (reference sequence). J lost 6 bases, V lost 0 bases, and 8 bases had no gene match.

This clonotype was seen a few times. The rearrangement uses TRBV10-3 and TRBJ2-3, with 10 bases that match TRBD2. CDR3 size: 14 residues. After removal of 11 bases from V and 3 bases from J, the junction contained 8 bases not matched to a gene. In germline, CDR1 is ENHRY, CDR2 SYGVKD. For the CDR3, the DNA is TGTGCCGTCACCGGGACTAGCGTTACAGATACGCAGTATTTT. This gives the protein CAVTGTSVTDTQYF.

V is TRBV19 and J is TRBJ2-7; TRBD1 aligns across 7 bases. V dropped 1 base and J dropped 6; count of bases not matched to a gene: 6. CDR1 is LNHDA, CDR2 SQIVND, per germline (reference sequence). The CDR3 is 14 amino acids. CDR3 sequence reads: CASSIGQGPSEQYF. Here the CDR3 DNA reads TGTGCCAGTAGTATAGGACAGGGACCCTCCGAGCAGTACTTC.

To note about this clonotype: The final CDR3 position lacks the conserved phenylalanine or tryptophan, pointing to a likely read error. The CDR3 nucleotides read TGTGCCAGCAGCTTCGCTACTAGCGGGAATAGGGGCGTTACGCAGTATTCT. It yields the protein CASSFATSGNRGVTQYS. J is TRBJ2-3 and V is TRBV7-8; 10 positions agree with TRBD2. This CDR3 has 17 residues. With V trimmed by 3 bases and J by 8 bases, 14 bases remained unmatched. CDR1 and CDR2 from the germline V gene are SGHVS and FQNEAQ.

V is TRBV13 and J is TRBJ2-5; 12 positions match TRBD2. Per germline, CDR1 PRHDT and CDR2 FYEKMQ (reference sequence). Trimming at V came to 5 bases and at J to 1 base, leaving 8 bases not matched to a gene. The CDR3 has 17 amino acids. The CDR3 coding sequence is TGTGCCAGCAGCCTCCGGACTAGCGGGGAGACCCAAGAGACCCAGTACTTC. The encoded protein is CASSLRTSGETQETQYF.